This TCR beta chain was captured in a study of breast tumors, draining lymph nodes, adjacent tissues. Broader study findings: That most tumor T cells come from lymph nodes remained unproven.

Per germline, CDR1 SGHVS and CDR2 FNYEAQ. V shed 5 bases, J shed 7 bases, and the junction held 12 bases outside the gene matches. This CDR3 has 16 residues. Using its own MiXCR run on the multiplex PCR reads, TCRdb lists one record per CDR3 protein. This sample carries approximately 280,000 distinct CDR3 sequences, over 30% of them seen once, and the ten largest clones take more than 0.85%. In the case of this clonotype: Antigen specificity is unknown. A much larger clone lies one base from this, so it may be a read error.

Breast cancer patients provided tissue from their axillary draining lymph nodes. V usage is TRBV7-6 and J usage is TRBJ2-1; 9 bases fit TRBD2. The clonotype comes from a female donor with breast cancer. Some clones in this sample may be carry-over from other donors' samples. Sequencing was performed on axillary lymph node tissue. CDR3 sequence reads: CASSMASGARPNEQFF. The CDR3 DNA is TGTGCCAGCAGCATGGCTAGCGGGGCGCGGCCAAATGAGCAGTTCTTC. Full variable domain (outside the CDR3, taken from reference TRBV7-6 and TRBJ2-1): GAGVSQSPRYKVTKRGQDVALRCDPISGHVSLYWYRQALGQGPEFLTYFNYEAQQDKSGLPNDRFSAERPEGSISTLTIQRTEQRDSAMYRCASSMASGARPNEQFFGPGTRLTVL.